The 32 T cell receptor beta chains reported below all come from one sample, sequenced in a study of CD8 T cells in Susac syndrome. Random hexamers served to reverse transcribe about 0.45 to 1 ug RNA. TCRdb recomputed calls from the immunoSEQ multiplex PCR reads with MiXCR, one row per CDR3 protein. The table lists 180,000 or so distinct CDR3 sequences, around 94% of them singletons. Sequencing was performed on CD4+ T cells from PBMCs. The source of these receptors is a human donor in good health.

CDR3 nucleotides: TGTGCCAGCACCGGGACAGATACAGATACGCAGTATTTT. Its translation: CASTGTDTDTQYF. The chain uses TRBV6-6 and TRBJ2-3; 7 nucleotides align to TRBD1. Germline-derived CDR1 and CDR2 are MNHNY and SVGAGI (reference sequence). The CDR3 is made up of 13 amino acids. V lost 7 bases and J lost 3; bases outside the gene matches: 4.

The chain carries TRBV12-3 or TRBV12-4 and TRBJ2-2, with a weak D call TRBD2 (5 bases). The length of the CDR3 is 13 residues. The V gene lost 2 bases and the J gene lost 8 bases, with 9 bases spanning the gap. The CDR3 DNA is TGTGCCAGCAGTTTAAAGAGGGAAGGGGAGCTGTTTTTT. This codes for CASSLKREGELFF.

This clonotype was recorded only once. The gene calls are TRBV5-1 and TRBJ2-2; TRBD1 matches 9 bases. The CDR3 totals 16 residues. Trimming removed 6 bases from V and 2 bases from J; junction bases left unmatched: 8. CDR1 and CDR2 (germline): SGHRS, YFSETQ. CDR3 amino acids: CASTRTGQGNTGELFF. The CDR3 region has the DNA TGCGCCAGCACCCGGACGGGACAGGGAAACACCGGGGAGCTGTTTTTT.

This clonotype was found once. The chain has TRBV29-1 and TRBJ2-5, with D maybe TRBD1 (7 bases). The length of the CDR3 is 14 residues. Germline V gene lookup returns CDR1 SQVTM and CDR2 ANQGSEA. V was pared by 1 base and J by 5 bases, with 14 bases between. Here the CDR3 reads CSVEARAGGETQYF. CDR3 DNA: TGCAGCGTTGAAGCTCGGGCAGGGGGGGAGACCCAGTACTTC.

V and J are TRBV3-1 and TRBJ1-1; D gene unclear. The germline V gene has CDR1 LGHDT and CDR2 YNNKEL (reference sequence). The germline V and J ends were trimmed by 1 base and 7 bases, with 7 bases remaining between them. This CDR3 is 12 amino acids long. DNA of the CDR3: TGTGCCAGCAGCCAAGGTGAGAGTGAAGCTTTCTTT. Its translation: CASSQGESEAFF.

CDR3 sequence (DNA): TGCAGTGCTGGGGCTGGGAGAGACGAGCAGTACTTC. Protein sequence: CSAGAGRDEQYF. This chain joins TRBV20-1 and TRBJ2-7; tentatively, D is TRBD1 or TRBD2 (5 bases each). V was shortened by 5 bases and J by 5 bases, with 13 bases between the two germline ends. The CDR3 runs to 12 residues. CDR1 DFQATT and CDR2 SNEGSKA come from the germline V gene (reference sequence).

The chain is built from TRBV29-1 and TRBJ1-4, with no clear D. Germline V gene sequence: CDR1 SQVTM, CDR2 ANQGSEA. The germline V and J ends were trimmed by 4 bases and 8 bases, with 17 bases remaining between them. This CDR3 is built from 14 residues. The CDR3 spells CSVVETQLTEKLFF. As DNA, the CDR3 is TGCAGCGTTGTCGAGACACAGTTGACGGAAAAACTGTTTTTT.

This chain connects TRBV28 to TRBJ1-1, with D possibly TRBD1 on 6 matching bases. CDR1 and CDR2 (germline): MDHEN, SYDVKM. This CDR3 region has 13 residues. V shed 6 bases and J shed 5 bases, with 13 bases lying between them. CDR3 protein: CASRLQGRTEAFF. The DNA of the CDR3 is TGTGCCAGCAGACTACAGGGTCGGACTGAAGCTTTCTTT.

CDR3 nucleotide sequence: TGCGCCAGCAGGAGACGCGGGGGGCCGAGTGTGAGCTACACCTTC. Amino acids: CASRRRGGPSVSYTF. The chain links TRBV23-1 to TRBJ1-2, with D possibly TRBD1 on 6 matching bases. TRBV23-1 qualifies as an ORF whose function is uncertain. V was cut by 6 bases and J by 9 bases, with 23 bases left in between. CDR3 length: 15 residues.

The chain couples TRBV5-4 to TRBJ2-1; TRBD2 is a possible D gene (5 bases). Trimming shortened V by 1 base and J by 8 bases, and 16 bases separated the two germline ends. CDR1 SGHNT and CDR2 YYREEE come from the germline V gene (reference sequence). The CDR3 is 15 amino acids. The CDR3 protein is CASSLLGSGGDEQFF. The CDR3 DNA sequence: TGTGCCAGCAGCTTGTTGGGGTCAGGAGGTGATGAGCAGTTCTTC.

V is TRBV5-1 and J is TRBJ2-3, with D perhaps matching TRBD2 (7 bases). The V end was cut by 0 bases, the J end by 2 bases, with 13 bases between. This CDR3 spans 16 amino acids. Germline CDR1 and CDR2: SGHRS and YFSETQ. The CDR3 loop reads CASSLVAGGPTDTQYF. CDR3 nucleotides: TGCGCCAGCAGCTTGGTGGCCGGGGGGCCCACAGATACGCAGTATTTT.

This clonotype showed up just once. The rearrangement links TRBV5-1 to TRBJ2-3; D unresolved. CDR1 and CDR2 from the germline V gene are SGHRS and YFSETQ. The CDR3 is 14 residues long. V gave up 4 bases and J gave up 2 bases, with 11 bases separating them. CDR3 coding DNA: TGCGCCAGCAGCCCGGACGGTCCCACAGATACGCAGTATTTT. Translation: CASSPDGPTDTQYF.

The V and J genes are TRBV20-1 and TRBJ2-7; either TRBD1 or TRBD2 may fit D (5 bases each). The CDR3 extends over 13 amino acids. V was trimmed by 3 bases and J by 2 bases, leaving 11 bases between them. The germline CDR1 and CDR2 sequences are DFQATT and SNEGSKA (reference sequence). The CDR3 DNA is TGCAGTGCTAGTTTAGGGGAGCCCTACGAGCAGTACTTC. This encodes CSASLGEPYEQYF.

The V and J genes are TRBV30 and TRBJ1-2, with D unresolved. Looked up from germline, CDR1 is GTSNPN and CDR2 is SVGIG (reference sequence). V shed 3 bases and J shed 7 bases, with 15 bases lying between them. CDR3 length: 13 residues. The DNA of the CDR3 is TGTGCCTGGAGGGCGTTGGGAAGTGGTGGCTACACCTTC. Protein sequence: CAWRALGSGGYTF. Full variable domain (remainder filled in from reference TRBV30 and TRBJ1-2): SQTIHQWPATLVQPVGSPLSLECTVEGTSNPNLYWYRQAAGRGLQLLFYSVGIGQISSEVPQNLSASRPQDRQFILSSKKLLLSDSGFYLCAWRALGSGGYTFGSGTRLTVV.

The chain links TRBV20-1 to TRBJ1-1; TRBD1 aligns across 11 bases. The CDR3 spans 15 residues. Germline CDR1 reads DFQATT; CDR2 reads SNEGSKA (reference sequence). Germline trimming cut 1 base from V and 4 bases from J; bases unmatched to any gene: 5. DNA of the CDR3: TGCAGTGCTAGAGGATCCGGGACAGGGGGCACTGAAGCTTTCTTT. Protein: CSARGSGTGGTEAFF.

The chain couples TRBV5-4 to TRBJ2-7; perhaps TRBD1 as D (6 bases). CDR3 length: 16 residues. V was clipped by 5 bases and J by 8 bases, with 26 bases between them. Germline V gene data show CDR1 as SGHNT and CDR2 as YYREEE (reference sequence). CDR3 region: CASSPPTGSSPTKQYF. For the CDR3, the DNA is TGTGCCAGCAGTCCCCCAACAGGGTCCTCTCCTACGAAGCAGTACTTC.

This clonotype was recorded a few times. This rearrangement joins TRBV7-9 to TRBJ2-5; D gene unclear. V shed 3 bases and J shed 1 base, with 6 bases lying between them. The CDR3 has 13 amino acids. CDR1 and CDR2 (germline): SEHNR, FQNEAQ (reference sequence). The CDR3 reads CASSFGSQETQYF. Here the CDR3 DNA reads TGTGCCAGCAGCTTTGGCAGCCAAGAGACCCAGTACTTC.

The rearrangement uses TRBV7-8 and TRBJ1-5; D might be TRBD1 (5 bases). The CDR3 sequence is 13 residues long. V lost 4 bases, J lost 7 bases, and 11 bases lay in between. The germline V gene encodes CDR1 SGHVS and CDR2 FQNEAQ. CDR3 DNA sequence: TGTGCCAGCAGCTCAGGGTTAGGCCAGCCCCAGCATTTT. It yields the protein CASSSGLGQPQHF.

This rearrangement joins TRBV28 to TRBJ2-4, with D unclear. V lost 9 bases and J 0 bases, leaving 9 bases between the germline ends. This CDR3 comprises 13 residues. The germline CDR1 and CDR2 sequences are MDHEN and SYDVKM. CDR3 protein: CASRWPAKNIQYF. The DNA of the CDR3 is TGTGCCAGTAGGTGGCCAGCCAAAAACATTCAGTACTTC.

The chain has TRBV15 and TRBJ1-4; unclear D gene. CDR3 length: 14 residues. V lost 0 bases to trimming and J lost 5 bases, with 7 bases between them. CDR1 LNHNV and CDR2 YYDKDF come from the germline V gene (reference sequence). This CDR3 is CATSRDRRNEKLFF. In nucleotides, the CDR3 is TGTGCCACCAGCAGAGACAGAAGGAATGAAAAACTGTTTTTT. The full variable domain, with the rest looked up from reference TRBV15 and TRBJ1-4, is DAMVIQNPRYQVTQFGKPVTLSCSQTLNHNVMYWYQQKSSQAPKLLFHYYDKDFNNEADTPDNFQSRRPNTSFCFLDIRSPGLGDTAMYLCATSRDRRNEKLFFGSGTQLSVL.

The rearrangement uses TRBV27 and TRBJ1-2; no clear D. Trimming removed 4 bases from V and 7 bases from J, with 10 bases in between. Germline values: CDR1 MNHEY, CDR2 SMNVEV (reference sequence). This CDR3 has 12 amino acids. The CDR3 loop is CASSSLGLGYTF. Here the CDR3 DNA reads TGTGCCAGCAGTTCGCTAGGGCTTGGCTACACCTTC.

The rearrangement links TRBV3-1 to TRBJ1-6; no reliable D call. The CDR3 loop spans 16 amino acids. The germline gives CDR1 LGHDT, CDR2 YNNKEL (reference sequence). The V gene lost 4 bases and the J gene lost 10 bases, with 20 bases spanning the gap. The CDR3 region is CASSPSGIGSNSPLHF. Written as DNA, the CDR3 is TGTGCCAGCAGCCCCTCGGGGATTGGTAGTAACTCACCCCTCCACTTT.

The count of this clonotype is one. J is TRBJ1-5 and V is TRBV27; 9 bases are a match to TRBD1. Germline V lookup: CDR1 MNHEY, CDR2 SMNVEV (reference sequence). V lost 2 bases to trimming and J lost 3 bases; unmatched junction nucleotides: 5. The CDR3 has 16 amino acids. CDR3 amino acids: CASSLTGQGNNQPQHF. The CDR3 region has the DNA TGTGCCAGCAGTTTAACGGGACAGGGAAACAATCAGCCCCAGCATTTT.

J is TRBJ2-2 and V is TRBV7-3; TRBD1 agrees at 9 bases. The J segment lost 4 bases and the V segment lost 4 bases, leaving 13 bases of the junction unmatched. CDR3 length: 18 residues. Germline V gene sequence: CDR1 SGHTA, CDR2 FQGTGA. The CDR3 nucleotides are TGTGCCAGCAGCTCCCACAACAGGGGGCGTTCGGTCACCGGGGAGCTGTTTTTT. Its protein product is CASSSHNRGRSVTGELFF.

The rearrangement joins TRBV29-1 to TRBJ1-1, with TRBD1 as a possible D gene (6 bases). V was shortened by 4 bases and J by 1 base, with 10 bases between the two germline ends. Germline loops: CDR1 SQVTM, CDR2 ANQGSEA. CDR3 size: 13 residues. The CDR3 DNA reads as TGCAGCGTTGGGGGACACCCGAACACTGAAGCTTTCTTT. This encodes CSVGGHPNTEAFF.

The rearrangement uses TRBV9 and TRBJ2-5; TRBD1 agrees at 7 bases. After removal of 2 bases from V and 1 base from J, the junction contained 2 bases not matched to a gene. There are 14 residues in the CDR3. CDR1 SGDLS and CDR2 YYNGEE come from the germline V gene. This chain's CDR3 is CASSVGTVQETQYF. CDR3 sequence (DNA): TGTGCCAGCAGCGTCGGGACAGTCCAAGAGACCCAGTACTTC. Combining the CDR3 with reference TRBV9 and TRBJ2-5 gives the whole variable domain DSGVTQTPKHLITATGQRVTLRCSPRSGDLSVYWYQQSLDQGLQFLIQYYNGEERAKGNILERFSAQQFPDLHSELNLSSLELGDSALYFCASSVGTVQETQYFGPGTRLLVL.

The chain couples TRBV3-1 to TRBJ1-5; D remains unclear. Germline lookup yields CDR1 LGHDT and CDR2 YNNKEL (reference sequence). This CDR3 comprises 13 residues. V was trimmed by 5 bases and J by 2 bases, leaving 7 bases between them. Here the CDR3 DNA reads TGTGCCAGCAGCTCGGACGGCAATCAGCCCCAGCATTTT. It codes for CASSSDGNQPQHF. Full variable domain (remainder filled in from reference TRBV3-1 and TRBJ1-5): DTAVSQTPKYLVTQMGNDKSIKCEQNLGHDTMYWYKQDSKKFLKIMFSYNNKELIINETVPNRFSPKSPDKAHLNLHINSLELGDSAVYFCASSSDGNQPQHFGDGTRLSIL.

The rearrangement links TRBV14 to TRBJ1-5; the D is unclear. The CDR3 sequence is 12 residues long. V lost 1 base, J lost 4 bases, and 2 bases lay in between. From germline, CDR1 is SGHDN and CDR2 FVKESK. CDR3: CASSQGNQPQHF. In DNA form, the CDR3 reads TGTGCCAGCAGCCAAGGGAATCAGCCCCAGCATTTT.

This clonotype has just one count. The chain uses TRBV5-6 and TRBJ2-1, with 7 bases that match TRBD1. V was clipped by 5 bases and J by 4 bases; unmatched bases: 6. The CDR3 runs 14 residues. Germline lookup yields CDR1 SGHDT and CDR2 YYEEEE. The CDR3 loop reads CASRKQGQYNEQFF. The CDR3 bases are TGTGCCAGCAGGAAGCAGGGACAGTACAATGAGCAGTTCTTC.

This clonotype was seen a few times. The chain employs TRBV6-5 and TRBJ2-7, with TRBD1 matching 7 bases. V gave up 5 bases and J gave up 2 bases; unmatched junction bases: 3. CDR3 length: 13 residues. Germline CDR1 and CDR2: MNHEY and SVGAGI. CDR3 in amino acids: CASSRQGTYEQYF. The CDR3 region has the DNA TGTGCCAGCAGTCGACAGGGTACCTACGAGCAGTACTTC.

This chain links TRBV30 with TRBJ1-6, with a possible D match to TRBD1 (5 bases). This CDR3 is built from 13 residues. V was clipped by 8 bases and J by 9 bases, with 17 bases between them. Germline V CDR1 and CDR2: GTSNPN, SVGIG (reference sequence). Written as DNA, the CDR3 is TGTGCCCTGGCCGGGACGGGGGTTTCACCCCTCCACTTT. Amino acid sequence: CALAGTGVSPLHF.

The chain is built from TRBV12-3 or TRBV12-4 and TRBJ2-3, with TRBD2 identical over 10 bases. This CDR3 region has 16 residues. With V trimmed by 3 bases and J by 5 bases, 8 bases remained unmatched. The CDR3 nucleotides read TGTGCCAGCAGTTTGGACAGCGGGGGGGGTCGAGATACGCAGTATTTT. Protein: CASSLDSGGGRDTQYF.